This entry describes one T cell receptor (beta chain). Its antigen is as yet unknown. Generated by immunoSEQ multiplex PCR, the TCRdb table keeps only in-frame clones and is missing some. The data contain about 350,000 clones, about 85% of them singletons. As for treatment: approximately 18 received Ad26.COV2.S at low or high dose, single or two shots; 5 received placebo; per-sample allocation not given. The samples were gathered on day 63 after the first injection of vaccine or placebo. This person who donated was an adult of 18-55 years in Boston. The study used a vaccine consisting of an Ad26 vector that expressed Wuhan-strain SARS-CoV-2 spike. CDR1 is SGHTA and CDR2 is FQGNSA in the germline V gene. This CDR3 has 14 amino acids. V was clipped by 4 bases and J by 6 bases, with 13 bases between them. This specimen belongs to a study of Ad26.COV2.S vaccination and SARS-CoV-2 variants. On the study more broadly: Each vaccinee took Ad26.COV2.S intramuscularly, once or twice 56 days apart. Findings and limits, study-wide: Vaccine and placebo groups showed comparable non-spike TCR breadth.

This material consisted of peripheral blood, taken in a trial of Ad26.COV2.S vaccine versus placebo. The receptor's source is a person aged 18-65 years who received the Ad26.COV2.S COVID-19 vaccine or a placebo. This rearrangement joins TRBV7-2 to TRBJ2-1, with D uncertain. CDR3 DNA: TGTGCCAGCAGCTACCCACAGCCCCCCAATGAGCAGTTCTTC. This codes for CASSYPQPPNEQFF.